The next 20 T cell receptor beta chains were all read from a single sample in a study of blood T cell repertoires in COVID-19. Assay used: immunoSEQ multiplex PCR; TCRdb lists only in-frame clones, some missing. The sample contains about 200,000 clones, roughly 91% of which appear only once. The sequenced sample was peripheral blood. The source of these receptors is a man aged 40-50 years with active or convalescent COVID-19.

The CDR3 loop is CASSYSQGSNSPLHF. The CDR3 DNA reads TGTGCCAGCAGTTACTCGCAGGGATCTAATTCACCCCTCCACTTT. The chain links TRBV6-5 to TRBJ1-6; possible D gene TRBD1, 5 bases. V was shortened by 0 bases and J by 6 bases, with 9 bases between the two germline ends. Germline V CDR1 and CDR2: MNHEY, SVGAGI. This CDR3 contains 15 residues.

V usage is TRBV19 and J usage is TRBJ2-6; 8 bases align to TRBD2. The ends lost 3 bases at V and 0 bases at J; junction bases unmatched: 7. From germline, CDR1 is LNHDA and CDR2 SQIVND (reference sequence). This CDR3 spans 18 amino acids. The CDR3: CASSILSGTFSGANVLTF. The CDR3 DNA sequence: TGTGCCAGTAGTATTCTTAGCGGGACCTTCTCTGGGGCCAACGTCCTGACTTTC.

CDR3 DNA sequence: TGTGCCAGCAGCCGGGAGTTGTTCAATGAGCAGTTCTTC. Translated: CASSRELFNEQFF. This chain uses TRBV11-2 with TRBJ2-1; tentatively, D is TRBD2 (6 bases). This CDR3 contains 13 residues. Trimming stripped 5 bases from V and 6 bases from J, with 11 bases between. Germline assignment: CDR1 SGHAT and CDR2 FQNNGV.

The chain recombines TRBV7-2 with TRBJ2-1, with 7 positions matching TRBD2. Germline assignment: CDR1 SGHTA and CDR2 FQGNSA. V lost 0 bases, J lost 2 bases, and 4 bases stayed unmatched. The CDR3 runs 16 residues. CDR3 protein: CASSLAASGAYNEQFF. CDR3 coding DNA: TGTGCCAGCAGCTTAGCCGCTAGCGGTGCCTACAATGAGCAGTTCTTC.

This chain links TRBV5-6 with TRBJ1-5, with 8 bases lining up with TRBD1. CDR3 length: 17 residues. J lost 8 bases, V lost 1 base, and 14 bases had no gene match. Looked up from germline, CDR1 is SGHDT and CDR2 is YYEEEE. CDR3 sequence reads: CASSLYGQGASGKPQHF. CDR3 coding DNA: TGTGCCAGCAGCTTGTACGGACAGGGTGCGTCGGGAAAGCCCCAGCATTTT.

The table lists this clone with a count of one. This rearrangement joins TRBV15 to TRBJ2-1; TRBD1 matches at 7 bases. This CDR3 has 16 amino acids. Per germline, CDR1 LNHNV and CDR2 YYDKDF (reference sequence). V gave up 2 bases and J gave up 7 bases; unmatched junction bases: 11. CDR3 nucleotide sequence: TGTGCCACCAGCAGAAACACCGGGACAGTTGGAAATGAGCAGTTCTTC. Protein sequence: CATSRNTGTVGNEQFF.

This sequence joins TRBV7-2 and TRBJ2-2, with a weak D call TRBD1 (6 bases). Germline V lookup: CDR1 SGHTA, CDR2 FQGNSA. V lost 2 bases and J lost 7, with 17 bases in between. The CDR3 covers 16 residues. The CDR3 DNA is TGTGCCAGCAGCTTAAATAGGCCAGGGGTTGACGGGGAGCTGTTTTTT. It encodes CASSLNRPGVDGELFF.

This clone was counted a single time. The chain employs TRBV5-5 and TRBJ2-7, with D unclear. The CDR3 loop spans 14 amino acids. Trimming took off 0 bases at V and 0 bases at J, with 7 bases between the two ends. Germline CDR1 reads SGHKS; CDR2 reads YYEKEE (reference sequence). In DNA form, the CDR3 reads TGTGCCAGCAGCTTGGTTGGCGGCTCCTACGAGCAGTACTTC. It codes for CASSLVGGSYEQYF.

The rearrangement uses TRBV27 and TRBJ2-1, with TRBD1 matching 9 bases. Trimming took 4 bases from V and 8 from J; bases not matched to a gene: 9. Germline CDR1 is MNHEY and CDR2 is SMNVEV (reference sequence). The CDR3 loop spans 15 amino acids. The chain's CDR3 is CASSSPGQGKDEQFF. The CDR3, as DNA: TGTGCCAGCAGTTCTCCGGGACAGGGTAAGGATGAGCAGTTCTTC.

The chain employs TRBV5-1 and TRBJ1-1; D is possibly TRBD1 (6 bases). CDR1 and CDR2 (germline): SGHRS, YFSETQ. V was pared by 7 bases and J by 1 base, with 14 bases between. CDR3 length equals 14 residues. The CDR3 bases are TGCGCCAGCTCCCCAGGGGCCTCGAACACTGAAGCTTTCTTT. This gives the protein CASSPGASNTEAFF.

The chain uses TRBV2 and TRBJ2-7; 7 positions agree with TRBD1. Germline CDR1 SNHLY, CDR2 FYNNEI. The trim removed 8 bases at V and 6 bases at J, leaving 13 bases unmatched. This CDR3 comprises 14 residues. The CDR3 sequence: CASPNLGGVSEQYF. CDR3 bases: TGTGCCAGCCCCAACCTAGGGGGCGTATCCGAGCAGTACTTC.

CDR3 nucleotides: TGTGCCAGCAGCGTAGGCGTAGGGCGGGGGGCAGAGACCCAGTACTTC. Amino acid sequence: CASSVGVGRGAETQYF. V usage is TRBV9 and J usage is TRBJ2-5; 8 nucleotides line up with TRBD2. Losses at the gene ends were 0 bases for V and 4 bases for J; bases not matched to a gene: 8. This CDR3 has 16 residues. Germline CDR1 and CDR2: SGDLS and YYNGEE.

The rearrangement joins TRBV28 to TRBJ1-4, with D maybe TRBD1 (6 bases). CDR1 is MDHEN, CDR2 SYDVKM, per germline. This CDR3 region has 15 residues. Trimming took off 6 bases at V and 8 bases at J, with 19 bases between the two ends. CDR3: CASRDLARGGEKLFF. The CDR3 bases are TGTGCCAGCAGAGACCTGGCTAGGGGGGGCGAAAAACTGTTTTTT.

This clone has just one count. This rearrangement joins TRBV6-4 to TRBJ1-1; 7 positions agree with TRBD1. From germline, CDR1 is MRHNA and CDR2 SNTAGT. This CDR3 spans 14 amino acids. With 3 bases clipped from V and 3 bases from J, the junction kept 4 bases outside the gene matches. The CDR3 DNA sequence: TGTGCCAGCAGTGAGTATGACAGGGACACTGAAGCTTTCTTT. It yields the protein CASSEYDRDTEAFF.

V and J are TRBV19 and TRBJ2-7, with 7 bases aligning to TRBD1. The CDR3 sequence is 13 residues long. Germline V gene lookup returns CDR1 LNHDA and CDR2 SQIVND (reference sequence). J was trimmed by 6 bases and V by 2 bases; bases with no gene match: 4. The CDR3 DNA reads TGTGCCAGTAGTATACGACAGGGTTCCGAGCAGTACTTC. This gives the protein CASSIRQGSEQYF.

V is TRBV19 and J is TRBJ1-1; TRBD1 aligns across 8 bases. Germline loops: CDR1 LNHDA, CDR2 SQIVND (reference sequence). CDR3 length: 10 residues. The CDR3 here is CGTGGFEAFF. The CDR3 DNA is TGTGGAACAGGGGGTTTTGAAGCTTTCTTT.

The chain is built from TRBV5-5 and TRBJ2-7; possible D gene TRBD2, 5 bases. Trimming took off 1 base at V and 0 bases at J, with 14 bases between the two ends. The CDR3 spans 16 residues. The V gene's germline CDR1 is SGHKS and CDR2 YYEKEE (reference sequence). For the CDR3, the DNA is TGTGCCAGCAGCTTGTATGGAGGTACAGCCTCCTACGAGCAGTACTTC. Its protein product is CASSLYGGTASYEQYF.

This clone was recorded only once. This CDR3 reads CASSFYQTGTEAFF. In nucleotides, the CDR3 is TGCGCCAGCAGCTTTTATCAGACGGGAACTGAAGCTTTCTTT. The chain employs TRBV5-1 and TRBJ1-1; D is unresolved. Trimming stripped 2 bases from V and 5 bases from J, with 13 bases between. CDR1 and CDR2 from the germline V gene are SGHRS and YFSETQ. This CDR3 has 14 amino acids.

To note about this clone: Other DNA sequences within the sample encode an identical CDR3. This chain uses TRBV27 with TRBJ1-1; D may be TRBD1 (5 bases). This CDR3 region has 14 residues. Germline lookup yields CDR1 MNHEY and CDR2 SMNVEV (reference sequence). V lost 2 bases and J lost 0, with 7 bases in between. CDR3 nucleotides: TGTGCCAGCAGTTTACAGGGTTTGAACACTGAAGCTTTCTTT. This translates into CASSLQGLNTEAFF.

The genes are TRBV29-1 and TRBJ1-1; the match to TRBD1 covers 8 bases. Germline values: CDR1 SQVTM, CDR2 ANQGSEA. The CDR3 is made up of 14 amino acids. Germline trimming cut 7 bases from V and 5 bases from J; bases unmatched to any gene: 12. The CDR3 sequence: CSARTTGGKTEAFF. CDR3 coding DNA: TGCAGCGCCCGAACTACAGGGGGTAAAACTGAAGCTTTCTTT.